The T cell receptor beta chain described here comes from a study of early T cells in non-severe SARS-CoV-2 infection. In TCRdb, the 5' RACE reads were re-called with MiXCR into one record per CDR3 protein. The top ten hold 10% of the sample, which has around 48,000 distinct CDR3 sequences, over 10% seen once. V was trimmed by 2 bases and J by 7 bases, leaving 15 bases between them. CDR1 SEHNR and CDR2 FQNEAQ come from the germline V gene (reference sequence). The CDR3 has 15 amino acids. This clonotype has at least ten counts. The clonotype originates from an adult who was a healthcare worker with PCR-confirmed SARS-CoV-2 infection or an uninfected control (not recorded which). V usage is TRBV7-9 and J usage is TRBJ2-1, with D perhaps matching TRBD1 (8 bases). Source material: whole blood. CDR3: CASSLSGDRWNEQFF. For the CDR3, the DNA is TGTGCCAGCAGCTTAAGCGGGGACAGGTGGAATGAGCAGTTCTTC.